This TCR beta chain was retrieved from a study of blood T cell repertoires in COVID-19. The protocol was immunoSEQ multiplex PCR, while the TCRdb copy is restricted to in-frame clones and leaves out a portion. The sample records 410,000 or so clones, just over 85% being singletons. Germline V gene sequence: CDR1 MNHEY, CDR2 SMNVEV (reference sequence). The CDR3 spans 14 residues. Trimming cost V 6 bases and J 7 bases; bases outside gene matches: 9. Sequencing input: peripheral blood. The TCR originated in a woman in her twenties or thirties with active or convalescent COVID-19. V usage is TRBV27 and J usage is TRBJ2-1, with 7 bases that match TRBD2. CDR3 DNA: TGTGCCAGCAGCCCCGGGACTACCTTAAATGAGCAGTTCTTC. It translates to CASSPGTTLNEQFF.